Listed below are T cell receptor beta chains from one sample, sequenced in a study of blood T cell repertoires in COVID-19. The protocol was immunoSEQ multiplex PCR, while the TCRdb copy is restricted to in-frame clones and leaves out a portion. Of fewer than 250,000 clones in the sample, about 83% were seen once. Sequenced: peripheral blood. These TCRs come from a woman aged 50 to 60 with active or convalescent COVID-19. The CDR3 runs from the conserved cysteine through the conserved F or W.

v_gene: TRBV7-6; j_gene: TRBJ2-3; CDR3aa: CASSPLSGTGSTDTQYF
v_gene: TRBV5-6; j_gene: TRBJ2-2; CDR3aa: CASSSLAGANTGELFF
v_gene: TRBV3-1/TRBV3-2; j_gene: TRBJ1-5; CDR3aa: CASSLGTAVNQPQHF
v_gene: TRBV18; j_gene: TRBJ1-2; CDR3aa: CASSPTSGQGQNGYTF
v_gene: TRBV5-1; j_gene: TRBJ1-4; CDR3aa: CASSPQGVELFF
v_gene: TRBV28; j_gene: TRBJ2-7; CDR3aa: CASSRTSSEQYF
v_gene: TRBV10-3; j_gene: TRBJ1-2; CDR3aa: CAMGAGKAGYTF
v_gene: TRBV7-9; j_gene: TRBJ1-1; CDR3aa: CASSFDRGLGGLEAFF
v_gene: TRBV6-1; j_gene: TRBJ1-5; CDR3aa: CASSDRDRYSNQPQHF
v_gene: TRBV2; j_gene: TRBJ1-5; CDR3aa: CASSVEGASNQPQHF
v_gene: TRBV5-6; j_gene: TRBJ2-1; CDR3aa: CASSLPDLANEQFF
v_gene: TRBV2; j_gene: TRBJ2-2; CDR3aa: CASSLSNTGELFF
v_gene: TRBV9; j_gene: TRBJ2-7; CDR3aa: CASSVGGGTYEQYF
v_gene: TRBV7-4; j_gene: TRBJ1-1; CDR3aa: CALDTGVAFF
v_gene: TRBV11-3; j_gene: TRBJ1-1; CDR3aa: CASSFSGFMNTEAFF
v_gene: TRBV27; j_gene: TRBJ1-5; CDR3aa: CASRRTGNQPQHF
v_gene: TRBV2; j_gene: TRBJ2-1; CDR3aa: CASKAGEMDEQFF
v_gene: TRBV7-3; j_gene: TRBJ2-3; CDR3aa: CASSLSRADTQYF
v_gene: TRBV2; j_gene: TRBJ1-2; CDR3aa: CASMTHMGGYGYTF
v_gene: TRBV6-2/TRBV6-3; j_gene: TRBJ2-1; CDR3aa: CASSPPGQGVNEQFF
v_gene: TRBV7-2; j_gene: TRBJ2-1; CDR3aa: CASSLFQGPSYNEQFF
v_gene: TRBV6-4; j_gene: TRBJ1-4; CDR3aa: CASSGGDSEFFNEKLFF
v_gene: TRBV6-5; j_gene: TRBJ2-7; CDR3aa: CASSRDRAYEQYF
v_gene: TRBV3-1/TRBV3-2; j_gene: TRBJ1-2; CDR3aa: CASSFQGPGEGYTF
v_gene: TRBV5-1; j_gene: TRBJ1-6; CDR3aa: CASSPTGGESPLHF
v_gene: TRBV28; j_gene: TRBJ2-5; CDR3aa: CASSLALTSGSQETQYF
v_gene: TRBV5-1; j_gene: TRBJ2-5; CDR3aa: CASSIGQGLETQYF
v_gene: TRBV28; j_gene: TRBJ1-3; CDR3aa: CASSTYRGTSGNTIYF
v_gene: TRBV30; j_gene: TRBJ2-1; CDR3aa: CAWGGEGQTYNEQFF
v_gene: TRBV24-1; j_gene: TRBJ2-3; CDR3aa: CATSPRGHTDTQYF